Listed here are 12 T cell receptor beta chains from one sample, sequenced in a study of T-cell reconstitution after alpha-beta-depleted transplantation in children. The authors prepared the TCRbeta library with unique molecular identifiers. TCRdb reanalysed the PCR reads using MiXCR and keeps one entry per CDR3 protein. The profile shows 700,000 to 850,000 distinct CDR3 sequences, 16% of them singletons. This specimen consisted of PBMCs, mostly from graft donor cells, obtained 360 days after TCRalphabeta/CD19-depleted stem cell transplant. The receptors come from a male patient younger than 18 who had a stem cell transplant for acute lymphoblastic leukemia, so the T cells may come from the graft donor.

This clonotype was counted a few times. The rearrangement joins TRBV27 to TRBJ1-2; D unresolved. This CDR3 comprises 13 residues. V lost 8 bases to trimming and J lost 4 bases, with 14 bases between them. The V gene's germline CDR1 is MNHEY and CDR2 SMNVEV (reference sequence). The CDR3 loop is CASAPGFGYGYTF. CDR3 DNA: TGTGCCAGCGCGCCGGGATTTGGCTATGGCTACACCTTC.

This clonotype was observed a handful of times. The V call is TRBV20-1, the J call TRBJ2-5; a possible D gene is TRBD1 (6 bases). Deletions cut 3 bases from V and 6 bases from J, with 20 bases between. Germline CDR1 and CDR2: DFQATT and SNEGSKA (reference sequence). CDR3 length equals 15 residues. CDR3 protein: CSARGARTARKTQYF. Here the CDR3 DNA reads TGCAGTGCTAGGGGAGCGAGGACAGCCAGAAAGACCCAGTACTTC.

J is TRBJ2-1 and V is TRBV5-1, with D uncertain. V was shortened by 7 bases and J by 10 bases, with 9 bases between the two germline ends. This CDR3 region has 10 residues. CDR1 is SGHRS and CDR2 is YFSETQ in the germline V gene. The CDR3 spells CASPHQEQFF. In DNA, the CDR3 is TGCGCCAGCCCCCACCAGGAGCAGTTCTTC.

This clonotype was counted only a few times. V and J are TRBV5-1 and TRBJ2-5; TRBD1 matches 9 bases. Germline CDR1 and CDR2: SGHRS and YFSETQ. The CDR3 length is 14 residues. Trimming removed 3 bases from V and 2 bases from J; junction bases left unmatched: 2. The CDR3 DNA reads as TGCGCCAGCAGCTGGGGGACAGGGCAAGAGACCCAGTACTTC. Its protein is CASSWGTGQETQYF.

In this sample, this clonotype turned up a few times. The rearrangement joins TRBV27 to TRBJ2-7; 11 bases are a match to TRBD2. This CDR3 has 14 amino acids. CDR1 is MNHEY and CDR2 is SMNVEV in the germline V gene (reference sequence). V shed 2 bases and J 9 bases; nucleotides not matched to a gene: 6. In nucleotides, the CDR3 is TGTGCCAGCAGTTTAGGGCTAGCGGGAGGTTGGCAGTACTTC. Translation gives CASSLGLAGGWQYF.

This clonotype was recorded a few times. The chain uses TRBV5-1 and TRBJ2-3; TRBD1 aligns across 7 bases. The germline V gene has CDR1 SGHRS and CDR2 YFSETQ. The CDR3 consists of 15 residues. V was pared by 3 bases and J by 2 bases, with 6 bases of the junction left unmatched. The CDR3 DNA reads as TGCGCCAGCAGCTCTCCCGGGACAGTCACAGATACGCAGTATTTT. Protein product: CASSSPGTVTDTQYF.

The genes are TRBV5-1 and TRBJ2-7; no reliable D call. The germline V and J ends were trimmed by 0 bases and 10 bases, with 14 bases remaining between them. The CDR3 spans 13 residues. Germline V gives CDR1 SGHRS, CDR2 YFSETQ. The CDR3 nucleotides are TGCGCCAGCAGCTTGGCCGGGTCCCTCGGACAGTACTTC. Translating it yields CASSLAGSLGQYF.

This clonotype was seen a handful of times. The chain joins TRBV24-1 to TRBJ2-1; 9 bases map to TRBD2. V trimming: 5 bases; J trimming: 6 bases; junction bases outside the gene matches: 10. The CDR3 totals 16 residues. The germline gives CDR1 KGHDR, CDR2 SFDVKD. Written as DNA, the CDR3 is TGTGCCACCAGTGGGAGTCCGGGACTAGCATCCAATGAGCAGTTCTTC. It encodes CATSGSPGLASNEQFF.

This clonotype has more than one count but fewer than ten. The rearrangement uses TRBV7-9 and TRBJ2-3; 13 bases are a match to TRBD2. The CDR3 has 17 amino acids. Germline CDR1 is SEHNR and CDR2 is FQNEAQ (reference sequence). With V trimmed by 5 bases and J by 4 bases, 9 bases remained unmatched. The CDR3 nucleotides read TGTGCCAGCAGCCTCCGGACTAGCGGGAGTTCCGCAGATACGCAGTATTTT. This translates into CASSLRTSGSSADTQYF.

The sample holds a few counts of this clonotype. The rearrangement uses TRBV5-1 and TRBJ2-3, with D possibly being TRBD2 (6 bases). CDR1 is SGHRS and CDR2 is YFSETQ in the germline V gene. The CDR3 length is 15 residues. The V gene lost 3 bases and the J gene lost 2 bases, with 13 bases spanning the gap. Written as DNA, the CDR3 is TGCGCCAGCAGCTCTCGGGCTAGCGACACAGATACGCAGTATTTT. Amino acids: CASSSRASDTDTQYF.

This clonotype was seen only a few times. The rearrangement joins TRBV7-3 to TRBJ2-4, with D maybe TRBD2 (6 bases). Per the germline V gene, CDR1 is SGHTA and CDR2 is FQGTGA. The CDR3 contains 17 residues. The V and J ends lost 4 bases and 5 bases respectively, with 21 bases between them. The CDR3 bases are TGTGCCAGCAGCTCCGAGACTAGTCCCGGGGGTCAAAACATTCAGTACTTC. Amino acids: CASSSETSPGGQNIQYF.

There are many counts of this clonotype. The rearrangement joins TRBV5-1 to TRBJ2-7, with 11 nucleotides matching TRBD2. The germline V gene has CDR1 SGHRS and CDR2 YFSETQ. The CDR3 is 15 amino acids. Losses at the gene ends were 0 bases for V and 4 bases for J; bases not matched to a gene: 3. The CDR3 here is CASSLVLAGGYEQYF. The CDR3 nucleotides are TGCGCCAGCAGCTTGGTTCTAGCGGGAGGATACGAGCAGTACTTC.